The clone carrying this T cell receptor (beta chain) was found once. These data belong to a study of cytomegalovirus exposure and HLA in healthy donors. CDR3 length: 15 residues. Germline CDR1 is MNHEY and CDR2 is SMNVEV (reference sequence). After removal of 7 bases from V and 0 bases from J, the junction contained 7 bases not matched to a gene. Repertoires were generated with immunoSEQ multiplex PCR, while TCRdb's copy carries only in-frame clones and drops some. The sample comprises some 170,000 clones, just under 90% of which are singletons, and about 9.4% rests with the top ten. The source of this sequence is a woman aged 18-30 years in good health and CMV-seropositive. The specimen was PBMCs. The chain couples TRBV27 to TRBJ1-1, with 8 bases aligning to TRBD1. CDR3 DNA: TGTGCCAGCACTCCCACGGGACAGGTGAACACTGAAGCTTTCTTT. It is translated as CASTPTGQVNTEAFF.